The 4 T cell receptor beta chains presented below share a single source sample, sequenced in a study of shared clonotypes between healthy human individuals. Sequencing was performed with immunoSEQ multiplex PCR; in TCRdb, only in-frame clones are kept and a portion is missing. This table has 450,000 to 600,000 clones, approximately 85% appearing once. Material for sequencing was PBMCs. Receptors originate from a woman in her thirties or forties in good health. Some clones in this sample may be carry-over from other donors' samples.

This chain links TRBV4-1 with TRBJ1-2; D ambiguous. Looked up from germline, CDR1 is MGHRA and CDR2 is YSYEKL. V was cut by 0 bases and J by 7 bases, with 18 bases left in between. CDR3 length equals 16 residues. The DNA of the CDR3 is TGCGCCAGCAGCCAAGATAGGGTGGCAGCCCTTTCTGGCTACACCTTC. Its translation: CASSQDRVAALSGYTF.

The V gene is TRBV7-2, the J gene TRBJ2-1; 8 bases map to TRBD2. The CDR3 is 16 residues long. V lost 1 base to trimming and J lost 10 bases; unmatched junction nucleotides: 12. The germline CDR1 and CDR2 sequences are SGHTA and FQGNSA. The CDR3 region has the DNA TGTGCCAGCAGCTTAGTTGGGAGCGGGAGTTCCCGCGAGCAGTTCTTC. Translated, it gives CASSLVGSGSSREQFF.

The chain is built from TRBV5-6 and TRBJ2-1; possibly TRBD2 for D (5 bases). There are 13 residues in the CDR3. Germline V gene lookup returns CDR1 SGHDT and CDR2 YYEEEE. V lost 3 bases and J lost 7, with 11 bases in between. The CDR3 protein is CASSSRRGNEQFF. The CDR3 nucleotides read TGTGCCAGCAGCTCGCGTCGAGGGAATGAGCAGTTCTTC.

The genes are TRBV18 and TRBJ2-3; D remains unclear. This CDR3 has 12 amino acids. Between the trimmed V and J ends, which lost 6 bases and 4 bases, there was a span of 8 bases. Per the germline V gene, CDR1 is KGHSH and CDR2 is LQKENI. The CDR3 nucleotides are TGTGCCAGCTCCTTGAGTTCAGATACGCAGTATTTT. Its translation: CASSLSSDTQYF.